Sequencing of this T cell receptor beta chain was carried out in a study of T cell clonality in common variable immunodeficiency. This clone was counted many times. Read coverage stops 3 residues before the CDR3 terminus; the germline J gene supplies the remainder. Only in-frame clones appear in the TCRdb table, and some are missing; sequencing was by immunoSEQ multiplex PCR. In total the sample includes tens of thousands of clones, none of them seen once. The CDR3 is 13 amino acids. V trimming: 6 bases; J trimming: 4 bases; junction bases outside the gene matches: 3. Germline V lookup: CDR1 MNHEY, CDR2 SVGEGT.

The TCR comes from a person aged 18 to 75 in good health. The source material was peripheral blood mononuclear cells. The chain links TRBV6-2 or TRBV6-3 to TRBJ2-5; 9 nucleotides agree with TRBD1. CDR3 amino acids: CASRTGGGETQYF. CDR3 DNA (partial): TGTGCCAGCAGGACAGGGGGTGGAGAGACC.